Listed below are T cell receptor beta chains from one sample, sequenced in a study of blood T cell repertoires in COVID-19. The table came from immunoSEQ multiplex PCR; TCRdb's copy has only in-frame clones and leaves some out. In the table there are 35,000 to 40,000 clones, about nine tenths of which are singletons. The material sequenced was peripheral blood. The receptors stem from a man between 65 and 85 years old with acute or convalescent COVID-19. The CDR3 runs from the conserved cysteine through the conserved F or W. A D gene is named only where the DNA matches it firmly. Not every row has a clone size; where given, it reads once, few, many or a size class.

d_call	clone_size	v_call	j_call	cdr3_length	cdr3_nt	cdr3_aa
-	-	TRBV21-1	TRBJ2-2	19	TGTGCCAGCAGCAAGCGGGGACTAGCGGGTTGGTATGACACCGGGGAGCTGTTTTTT	CASSKRGLAGWYDTGELFF
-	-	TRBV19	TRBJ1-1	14	TGTGCCAGTAGTATAGATTTGGGGGGCACTGAAGCTTTCTTT	CASSIDLGGTEAFF
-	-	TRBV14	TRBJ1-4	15	TGTGCCAGCAGCCGGGAGGGACGGATTAATGAAAAACTGTTTTTT	CASSREGRINEKLFF
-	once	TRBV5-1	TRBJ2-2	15	TGCGCCAGCAGGGATGGCAGGGCGAACACCGGGGAGCTGTTTTTT	CASRDGRANTGELFF
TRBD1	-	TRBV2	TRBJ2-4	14	TGTGCCAGCAGTGGGCGGACAGGGGATGACATTCAGTACTTC	CASSGRTGDDIQYF
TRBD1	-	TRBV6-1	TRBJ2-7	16	TGTGCCAGCAGTGCTGGGACAGGGGGGAGCTTCTACGAGCAGTACTTC	CASSAGTGGSFYEQYF
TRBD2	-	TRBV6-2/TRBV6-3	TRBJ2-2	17	TGTGCCAGCAGTTACCCCCTTAGCGGGCGAGACACCGGGGAGCTGTTTTTT	CASSYPLSGRDTGELFF
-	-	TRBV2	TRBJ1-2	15	TGTGCCAGCAGTGCGGCCACAGGAGGGAGCTATGGCTACACCTTC	CASSAATGGSYGYTF
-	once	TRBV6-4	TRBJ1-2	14	TGTGCCAGCAGTGTTAATCAGGGGTCTTCTGGCTACACCTTC	CASSVNQGSSGYTF
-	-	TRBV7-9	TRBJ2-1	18	TGTGCCAGCAGCGCCGGAACGGCTAGCGAGTACTTAGTCGATGAGCAGTTCTTC	CASSAGTASEYLVDEQFF
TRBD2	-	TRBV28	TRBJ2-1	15	TGTGCCAGCAGTCCTGGGACTAGCGGGAGCAATGAGCAGTTCTTC	CASSPGTSGSNEQFF
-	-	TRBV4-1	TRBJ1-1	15	TGCGCCAGCAGCCAAGATCCGGGGGGCAGCACTGAAGCTTTCTTT	CASSQDPGGSTEAFF
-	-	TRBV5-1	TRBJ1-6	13	TGCGCCAGCAGCTTGGTAGCGGAATCACCCCTCCACTTT	CASSLVAESPLHF
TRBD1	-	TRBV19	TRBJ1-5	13	TGTGCCAGTAGTTCCACAGGGGCTCAGCCCCAGCATTTT	CASSSTGAQPQHF
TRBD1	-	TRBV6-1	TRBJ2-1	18	TGTGCCAGCAGTGAAAATGGGAACAGGGGACGGTTTTTCCATGAGCAGTTCTTC	CASSENGNRGRFFHEQFF